The rows below give T cell receptor beta chains drawn from one sample of a study of shared T cell receptors in the human thymus. Here immunoSEQ multiplex PCR was the method, and the copy in TCRdb shows in-frame clones only, minus some. The sample has 700,000 or so clones, 75% to 90% seen once. The same sample was also used in a study of human thymus T cells.

Sequencing used thymocytes. These receptors came from a girl less than two years old with a congenital heart defect. CDR3s include the opening cysteine and the closing phenylalanine or tryptophan. The D gene is left open where the match is weak. Clone size is stated in some rows and not others, as once, few, many or a class when expanded.

cdr3_aa: CASSLGSPGRQGGMGYEQYF
cdr3_nt: TGTGCCAGCAGCTTAGGAAGCCCGGGACGACAGGGGGGTATGGGTTACGAGCAGTACTTC
j_call: TRBJ2-7
v_call: TRBV7-6
d_call: TRBD1
clone_size: -

cdr3_aa: CASSFACRGGANTEAFF
cdr3_nt: TGTGCCAGCAGTTTTGCCTGCCGGGGGGGGGCGAACACTGAAGCTTTCTTT
j_call: TRBJ1-1
v_call: TRBV27
d_call: -
clone_size: -

cdr3_aa: CASSLCHRDTKKSNTEAFF
cdr3_nt: TGTGCCAGCAGTTTATGCCACCGGGACACCAAAAAATCGAACACTGAAGCTTTCTTT
j_call: TRBJ1-1
v_call: TRBV28
d_call: -
clone_size: -

cdr3_aa: CASSLASGAGEQYF
cdr3_nt: TGCGCCAGCAGCTTGGCGTCAGGGGCTGGCGAGCAGTACTTC
j_call: TRBJ2-7
v_call: TRBV5-1
d_call: -
clone_size: -

cdr3_aa: CASSARDRSSYEQYF
cdr3_nt: TGCGCCAGCAGCGCCAGGGACAGGAGCTCCTACGAGCAGTACTTC
j_call: TRBJ2-7
v_call: TRBV5-1
d_call: TRBD1
clone_size: -

cdr3_aa: CASTNTSLAGSYEQYF
cdr3_nt: TGTGCCAGTACCAATACGTCTCTAGCGGGGTCCTACGAGCAGTACTTC
j_call: TRBJ2-7
v_call: TRBV19
d_call: TRBD2
clone_size: -

cdr3_aa: CASSPPWGLSSGANVLTF
cdr3_nt: TGTGCCAGCAGCCCCCCGTGGGGACTGAGCTCTGGGGCCAACGTCCTGACTTTC
j_call: TRBJ2-6
v_call: TRBV14
d_call: -
clone_size: -

cdr3_aa: CASRGGSSYGYTF
cdr3_nt: TGTGCCAGCAGGGGGGGATCGAGCTATGGCTACACCTTC
j_call: TRBJ1-2
v_call: TRBV5-4
d_call: -
clone_size: -

cdr3_aa: CASSFGDSHTEAFF
cdr3_nt: TGTGCCAGCAGCTTCGGGGACAGTCACACTGAAGCTTTCTTT
j_call: TRBJ1-1
v_call: TRBV11-3
d_call: TRBD1
clone_size: -

cdr3_aa: CASSKTRRDRRPGASYNYGYTF
cdr3_nt: TGTGCCAGCAGCAAAACGCGCCGGGACAGACGCCCCGGGGCCTCCTATAACTATGGCTACACCTTC
j_call: TRBJ1-2
v_call: TRBV21-1
d_call: -
clone_size: -

cdr3_aa: CASSRGTARESTNEKLFF
cdr3_nt: TGCGCCAGCAGCCGAGGGACAGCTCGCGAGTCAACTAATGAAAAACTGTTTTTT
j_call: TRBJ1-4
v_call: TRBV5-1
d_call: TRBD1
clone_size: -

cdr3_aa: CASSLPDRVWGEVWDGYTF
cdr3_nt: TGTGCCAGCAGTTTACCCGACAGGGTCTGGGGTGAAGTATGGGATGGCTACACCTTC
j_call: TRBJ1-2
v_call: TRBV28
d_call: TRBD1
clone_size: -

cdr3_aa: CASSPHQRGLSLSTDTQYF
cdr3_nt: TGCGCCAGCAGCCCGCATCAGCGGGGTTTGTCCCTCAGCACAGATACGCAGTATTTT
j_call: TRBJ2-3
v_call: TRBV4-1
d_call: TRBD2
clone_size: -

cdr3_aa: CASKDTLYGYTF
cdr3_nt: TGCGCCAGCAAGGACACCCTCTATGGCTACACCTTC
j_call: TRBJ1-2
v_call: TRBV4-1
d_call: -
clone_size: -

cdr3_aa: CASSLHTYGYTF
cdr3_nt: TGTGCCAGCAGCTTACACACCTATGGCTACACCTTC
j_call: TRBJ1-2
v_call: TRBV13
d_call: -
clone_size: -

cdr3_aa: CASSRGRGQENSPLHF
cdr3_nt: TGTGCCAGCAGCCGAGGTCGAGGGCAGGAGAATTCACCCCTCCACTTT
j_call: TRBJ1-6
v_call: TRBV7-8
d_call: -
clone_size: -

cdr3_aa: CASSLRDRITEAFF
cdr3_nt: TGTGCCAGCAGCCTGAGGGACAGAATTACTGAAGCTTTCTTT
j_call: TRBJ1-1
v_call: TRBV14
d_call: TRBD1
clone_size: few

cdr3_aa: CASSESGKETQYF
cdr3_nt: TGTGCCAGCAGCGAAAGCGGGAAAGAGACCCAGTACTTC
j_call: TRBJ2-5
v_call: TRBV9
d_call: TRBD2
clone_size: few

cdr3_aa: CASSEGRQVNQPQHF
cdr3_nt: TGTGCCAGCAGTGAAGGTAGACAGGTAAATCAGCCCCAGCATTTT
j_call: TRBJ1-5
v_call: TRBV25-1
d_call: -
clone_size: few

cdr3_aa: CASSLGGTGEGVWNSPLHF
cdr3_nt: TGTGCCAGCAGCTTGGGGGGGACAGGGGAGGGGGTATGGAATTCACCCCTCCACTTT
j_call: TRBJ1-6
v_call: TRBV5-4
d_call: TRBD1
clone_size: -

cdr3_aa: CASSPRYEQYF
cdr3_nt: TGTGCCAGCTCACCGCGCTACGAGCAGTACTTC
j_call: TRBJ2-7
v_call: TRBV18
d_call: -
clone_size: -

cdr3_aa: CASSQEGLNCLNEQFF
cdr3_nt: TGCGCCAGCAGCCAAGAGGGCTTGAACTGCCTCAATGAGCAGTTCTTC
j_call: TRBJ2-1
v_call: TRBV4-1
d_call: -
clone_size: few

cdr3_aa: CASSLATGTGGGGNTIYF
cdr3_nt: TGCGCCAGCAGCTTGGCTACCGGGACAGGGGGCGGTGGAAACACCATATATTTT
j_call: TRBJ1-3
v_call: TRBV5-1
d_call: TRBD1
clone_size: -

cdr3_aa: CASRLRRGSYNEQFF
cdr3_nt: TGTGCCAGCCGACTTCGGCGGGGCTCCTACAATGAGCAGTTCTTC
j_call: TRBJ2-1
v_call: TRBV28
d_call: -
clone_size: -

cdr3_aa: CASSLVRTGGSEAFF
cdr3_nt: TGTGCCAGCAGTTTAGTGAGAACCGGGGGTTCTGAAGCTTTCTTT
j_call: TRBJ1-1
v_call: TRBV5-6
d_call: -
clone_size: -

cdr3_aa: CASSQRRGTEAFF
cdr3_nt: TGCGCCAGCAGCCAACGACGGGGGACTGAAGCTTTCTTT
j_call: TRBJ1-1
v_call: TRBV4-3
d_call: -
clone_size: -

cdr3_aa: CASSPGPDQETQYF
cdr3_nt: TGTGCCAGCAGCCCAGGGCCCGACCAAGAGACCCAGTACTTC
j_call: TRBJ2-5
v_call: TRBV11-2
d_call: -
clone_size: few

cdr3_aa: CSVEGGRQVADYTEAFF
cdr3_nt: TGCAGCGTTGAAGGGGGGAGACAGGTCGCGGACTACACTGAAGCTTTCTTT
j_call: TRBJ1-1
v_call: TRBV29-1
d_call: -
clone_size: -

cdr3_aa: CASKGPTGELFF
cdr3_nt: TGTGCCAGTAAGGGGCCCACCGGGGAGCTGTTTTTT
j_call: TRBJ2-2
v_call: TRBV19
d_call: -
clone_size: -

cdr3_aa: CASSQVGGGSYNEQFF
cdr3_nt: TGCGCCAGCAGCCAAGTTGGCGGGGGATCCTACAATGAGCAGTTCTTC
j_call: TRBJ2-1
v_call: TRBV4-3
d_call: TRBD2
clone_size: few

cdr3_aa: CASSPLARRREAHYGYTF
cdr3_nt: TGTGCCAGTAGTCCTCTTGCCCGGAGGAGGGAAGCACACTATGGCTACACCTTC
j_call: TRBJ1-2
v_call: TRBV19
d_call: -
clone_size: -

cdr3_aa: CAIREQTGEAFF
cdr3_nt: TGTGCCATCAGGGAACAGACAGGTGAAGCTTTCTTT
j_call: TRBJ1-1
v_call: TRBV10-3
d_call: -
clone_size: -

cdr3_aa: CASSQERPKRGVPYTQYF
cdr3_nt: TGCGCCAGCAGCCAAGAACGCCCCAAGCGGGGGGTCCCTTATACGCAGTATTTT
j_call: TRBJ2-3
v_call: TRBV4-3
d_call: TRBD2
clone_size: -

cdr3_aa: CASSHKDRGTEAFF
cdr3_nt: TGCGCCAGCAGCCATAAGGACAGGGGCACTGAAGCTTTCTTT
j_call: TRBJ1-1
v_call: TRBV4-3
d_call: TRBD1
clone_size: -

cdr3_aa: CASSQDRSISGNTIYF
cdr3_nt: TGCGCCAGCAGCCAAGATCGGAGTATCTCTGGAAACACCATATATTTT
j_call: TRBJ1-3
v_call: TRBV4-1
d_call: -
clone_size: -

cdr3_aa: CASSLHPLQLIPPFTF
cdr3_nt: TGTGCCAGTAGTCTTCACCCTTTACAGCTGATACCACCATTTACCTTC
j_call: TRBJ1-2
v_call: TRBV19
d_call: -
clone_size: -

cdr3_aa: CASSYLIGQGDQPQHF
cdr3_nt: TGTGCCAGCAGTTACCTTATCGGACAGGGGGATCAGCCCCAGCATTTT
j_call: TRBJ1-5
v_call: TRBV6-6
d_call: TRBD1
clone_size: -

cdr3_aa: CASSLAGLNEQFF
cdr3_nt: TGCGCCAGCAGCTTGGCGGGACTTAATGAGCAGTTCTTC
j_call: TRBJ2-1
v_call: TRBV5-1
d_call: -
clone_size: -

cdr3_aa: CAAQGCYEQYF
cdr3_nt: TGTGCCGCCCAGGGTTGCTACGAGCAGTACTTC
j_call: TRBJ2-7
v_call: TRBV6-1
d_call: -
clone_size: few

cdr3_aa: CASSLEGGPYNEQFF
cdr3_nt: TGTGCCAGCAGCTTGGAGGGGGGGCCCTACAATGAGCAGTTCTTC
j_call: TRBJ2-1
v_call: TRBV5-4
d_call: -
clone_size: -

cdr3_aa: CASSLGHRNQLYGYTF
cdr3_nt: TGTGCCAGCAGCTTAGGGCACAGAAACCAGCTTTATGGCTACACCTTC
j_call: TRBJ1-2
v_call: TRBV7-2
d_call: -
clone_size: -

cdr3_aa: CASSHHRGLSNQPQHF
cdr3_nt: TGTGCCAGCAGCCACCACAGGGGGCTTAGCAATCAGCCCCAGCATTTT
j_call: TRBJ1-5
v_call: TRBV7-2
d_call: TRBD1
clone_size: -

cdr3_aa: CASEGDYGYEQYF
cdr3_nt: TGTGCCAGCGAGGGGGACTATGGCTACGAGCAGTACTTC
j_call: TRBJ2-7
v_call: TRBV6-1
d_call: -
clone_size: -

cdr3_aa: CASSRTPHLDPRDRVYEQYF
cdr3_nt: TGTGCCAGCAGTCGCACCCCACACTTAGATCCGCGGGACAGGGTATACGAGCAGTACTTC
j_call: TRBJ2-7
v_call: TRBV28
d_call: TRBD1
clone_size: few

cdr3_aa: CASSILFGAEAFF
cdr3_nt: TGTGCCAGTAGTATCCTTTTTGGGGCAGAAGCTTTCTTT
j_call: TRBJ1-1
v_call: TRBV19
d_call: -
clone_size: -

cdr3_aa: CASGDRTGNNSPLHF
cdr3_nt: TGTGCCAGCGGGGACCGGACAGGGAATAATTCACCCCTCCACTTT
j_call: TRBJ1-6
v_call: TRBV27
d_call: TRBD1
clone_size: -

cdr3_aa: CSVSMNTGEKLFF
cdr3_nt: TGCAGCGTCTCAATGAACACAGGGGAAAAACTGTTTTTT
j_call: TRBJ1-4
v_call: TRBV29-1
d_call: -
clone_size: -

cdr3_aa: CASSLHHGRDSCTDTQYF
cdr3_nt: TGTGCCAGCAGCTTACACCATGGGCGGGACTCGTGCACAGATACGCAGTATTTT
j_call: TRBJ2-3
v_call: TRBV11-2
d_call: -
clone_size: -

cdr3_aa: CASSYLPNRADTQYF
cdr3_nt: TGTGCCAGCAGTTACCTTCCGAATCGGGCAGATACGCAGTATTTT
j_call: TRBJ2-3
v_call: TRBV6-5
d_call: -
clone_size: -

cdr3_aa: CAWGWAGRHYSNQPQHF
cdr3_nt: TGTGCCTGGGGATGGGCGGGGCGGCATTATAGCAATCAGCCCCAGCATTTT
j_call: TRBJ1-5
v_call: TRBV30
d_call: -
clone_size: -

cdr3_aa: CSVESYQETQYF
cdr3_nt: TGCAGCGTTGAGAGCTATCAAGAGACCCAGTACTTC
j_call: TRBJ2-5
v_call: TRBV29-1
d_call: -
clone_size: -